The clone carrying this TCR beta chain has a handful of counts. Germline V lookup: CDR1 SGDLS, CDR2 YYNGEE. Trimming removed 0 bases from V and 6 bases from J, with 7 bases in between. The CDR3 totals 13 residues. Original analysis: ImmunoSEQ supplied junction-only sequences lacking quality scores, so filtering was different. Measured with immunoSEQ multiplex PCR; TCRdb has only the in-frame clones, and not every one. V and J calls and clone size are given by that table; D and trimming were obtained from the DNA. This table has approximately 740,000 clones, around 74% appearing once. CD4+ cells were split into CD45RA+ naive and CD45RA-negative memory subsets. This entry comes from a study of shared clonotypes between healthy human individuals.

V is TRBV9 and J is TRBJ1-3; D is ambiguous. Material: memory CD4+ T cells sorted from blood. Specified subset: CD45RA-negative fraction. The TCR comes from a woman aged 30 to 39 in good health. The CDR3 bases are TGTGCCAGCAGCGTAGGGATCGAAAACACCATATATTTT. This sequence encodes CASSVGIENTIYF.